This TCR beta chain was found in a study of patients and donors after allogeneic stem cell transplantation. TCRdb reprocessed the RT-PCR reads via MiXCR and lists one record per CDR3 protein. Among 30,000 to 40,000 distinct CDR3 sequences, about two fifths were seen once, and the ten largest hold 76%. Only one count was recorded for this clonotype. This CDR3 comprises 14 residues. The V end was cut by 0 bases, the J end by 4 bases, with 9 bases between. Germline CDR1 reads MNHEY; CDR2 reads SVGAGI. The sequencing input was blood, either unsorted or a sorted T cell fraction (not recorded which). The V and J genes are TRBV6-5 and TRBJ2-5; TRBD1 might be the D (6 bases). This receptor was obtained from a human donor who was either an allogeneic HSCT recipient or a stem cell or donor lymphocyte infusion donor (not recorded which). It is not recorded whose cells these are; they may come from a transplant donor. CDR3: CASSYSGTLETQYF. CDR3 DNA: TGTGCCAGCAGTTACTCGGGGACATTAGAGACCCAGTACTTC.